This T cell receptor (beta chain) was sequenced in a study of cytomegalovirus exposure and HLA in healthy donors. Primers: 60 Vbeta forward and 13 Jbeta reverse. Profiling relied on immunoSEQ multiplex PCR, and the TCRdb table lists in-frame clones only, not all of them. The table records 60,000 to 75,000 clones, roughly 78% of them present only once. Findings of the study overall: Using the classifier, cytomegalovirus status was reportedly diagnosed with high specificity and sensitivity. Cytomegalovirus-associated TCR beta chains were listed, numbering under 200.

Per germline, CDR1 SGHVS and CDR2 FQNEAQ. CDR3 length equals 14 residues. With regard to this clone: Antigen specificity is unknown.

This clonotype originated in a woman in her 40s in good health and CMV-seropositive. Sequencing was done on a sample of PBMCs. V is TRBV7-8 and J is TRBJ2-5; 8 nucleotides line up with TRBD2. TRBJ2-7 matches the DNA end more closely, so the J call is doubtful. The DNA for the CDR3 is TGTGCCAGCAGCTTAGAGCGGGGGTCCTACGAGCAGTACTTC. This sequence encodes CASSLERGSYEQYF.